This paragraph covers one TCR beta chain sequence. This sample stems from a study of blood T cells in healthy people across ages. Primed by a sample-barcoded 5' primer and a J-beta primer mix, a second PCR proceeded for 7 to 11 cycles. TCRdb redid the calling of the 5' RACE reads with MiXCR, one entry per CDR3 protein. Of about 1.1 million distinct CDR3 sequences in the sample, around two fifths were seen once. Germline V gene lookup returns CDR1 MDHEN and CDR2 SYDVKM. The ends were cut back, 6 bases at V and 6 bases at J, with 12 bases in the middle. There are 13 residues in the CDR3. This TCR came from a man between 18 and 29 years old in good health. The rearrangement uses TRBV28 and TRBJ2-1; no clear D gene. Sequences were obtained from blood. CDR3 nucleotides: TGTGCCAGCAGCCCGATCACCATCAATGAGCAGTTCTTC. Its translation is CASSPITINEQFF.